This T cell receptor beta chain was captured in a study of blood T cell repertoires in COVID-19. The overall study: Specimens from acute and convalescent COVID-19 originated in the United States, Italy and Spain. T cells, B-cell-depleted T cells, or PBMCs provided the cDNA or gDNA that served as material.

Original data processing: For nucleated cells, counts were estimated from reference gene primer amplification. Repertoires were generated with immunoSEQ multiplex PCR, while TCRdb's copy carries only in-frame clones and drops some. V, J and clone size were drawn from that table, and D and trimming were deduced from the DNA. Of 180,000 or so clones listed, about 70% were seen once; the top ten hold around 8.1%. CDR1 and CDR2 (germline): MNHEY, SVGAGI. There are 15 residues in the CDR3. V was clipped by 6 bases and J by 7 bases; unmatched bases: 11. The sequenced material came from peripheral blood. The chain has TRBV6-5 and TRBJ1-4; 7 nucleotides agree with TRBD1. The sequence derives from a woman aged 45-60 years with active or convalescent COVID-19. The CDR3 nucleotides are TGTGCCAGCAGCTTTACAGGGGTAAGAGGTGAAAAACTGTTTTTT. Encoded protein: CASSFTGVRGEKLFF.